The next 21 T cell receptor beta chains were all read from a single sample in a study of T cells after yellow fever vaccination. TCRdb recomputed calls from the 5' RACE reads with MiXCR, one row per CDR3 protein. The sample carries around 340,000 distinct CDR3 sequences, around 12% recorded once. This specimen consisted of CD4+ T cells sorted from PBMCs, obtained 15 days after the yellow fever booster vaccination. These receptors originate from a young man who received the YFV17D yellow fever vaccine.

Only a few counts were recorded for this clonotype. V is TRBV7-2 and J is TRBJ2-7; 9 nucleotides align to TRBD1. Looked up from germline, CDR1 is SGHTA and CDR2 is FQGNSA. The CDR3 is made up of 15 amino acids. V was clipped by 6 bases and J by 5 bases; unmatched bases: 11. CDR3 sequence reads: CASRSPGQGVNEQYF. The CDR3 nucleotides read TGTGCCAGCAGATCCCCGGGACAGGGAGTCAACGAGCAGTACTTC.

The V gene is TRBV7-2, the J gene TRBJ2-5, with 8 bases identical to TRBD2. J was trimmed by 4 bases and V by 6 bases; bases with no gene match: 13. The CDR3 totals 16 residues. The germline V gene encodes CDR1 SGHTA and CDR2 FQGNSA. The CDR3 DNA is TGTGCCAGCAGGAGGAGAGCGGGGGCCCGGTCAGAGACCCAGTACTTC. It is translated as CASRRRAGARSETQYF.

This clonotype was seen more than once but under ten times. The rearrangement uses TRBV10-3 and TRBJ2-7; 8 bases are a match to TRBD1. The germline V gene has CDR1 ENHRY and CDR2 SYGVKD. Losses at the gene ends were 4 bases for V and 2 bases for J; bases not matched to a gene: 1. The CDR3 consists of 13 residues. This chain's CDR3 is CAISAGQAYEQYV. The CDR3 DNA reads TGTGCCATCAGTGCGGGACAGGCCTACGAGCAGTACGTC.

The J gene is TRBJ1-2, the V gene TRBV6-6; 7 bases line up with TRBD1. Germline-derived CDR1 and CDR2 are MNHNY and SVGAGI (reference sequence). V dropped 2 bases and J dropped 6; count of bases not matched to a gene: 9. The CDR3 totals 15 residues. The CDR3 coding sequence is TGTGCCAGCAGTTACCTACCACAGGGGACGAATGGCTACACCTTC. Translation: CASSYLPQGTNGYTF.

This clonotype was picked up a small number of times. The rearrangement joins TRBV6-5 to TRBJ1-2; D is ambiguous. Germline V gene sequence: CDR1 MNHEY, CDR2 SVGAGI. The CDR3 contains 12 residues. Between the trimmed V and J ends, which lost 4 bases and 11 bases, there was a span of 14 bases. CDR3 residues: CASSSGKATYTF. The CDR3 bases are TGTGCCAGCAGTTCGGGCAAGGCGACGTACACCTTC.

This clonotype was counted between two and nine times. The J gene is TRBJ2-7, the V gene TRBV5-1, with TRBD1 identical over 7 bases. This CDR3 is 14 amino acids long. Germline V CDR1 and CDR2: SGHRS, YFSETQ. CDR3 nucleotide sequence: TGCGCCAGCAGCCTGGGACAGCATTCCTCCGAGCAGTACGTC. It codes for CASSLGQHSSEQYV.

The rearrangement joins TRBV3-1 to TRBJ1-2; weak D call: TRBD1 (5 bases). The CDR3 is 12 amino acids. V lost 3 bases to trimming and J lost 8 bases, with 10 bases between them. CDR1 and CDR2 (germline): LGHDT, YNNKEL (reference sequence). CDR3 amino acids: CASSQTGGGYTF. CDR3 nucleotide sequence: TGTGCCAGCAGCCAGACTGGGGGAGGCTACACCTTC.

This clonotype came up a few times. V is TRBV7-9 and J is TRBJ1-4, with no clear D. The CDR3 sequence is 13 residues long. Germline V gene lookup returns CDR1 SEHNR and CDR2 FQNEAQ (reference sequence). V dropped 8 bases and J dropped 5 bases, with 12 bases sitting between them. Here the CDR3 reads CASGQSGNEKLFF. As DNA, the CDR3 is TGTGCCAGCGGCCAATCAGGAAATGAAAAACTGTTTTTT. Combining the CDR3 with reference TRBV7-9 and TRBJ1-4 gives the whole variable domain DTGVSQNPRHKITKRGQNVTFRCDPISEHNRLYWYRQTLGQGPEFLTYFQNEAQLEKSRLLSDRFSAERPKGSFSTLEIQRTEQGDSAMYLCASGQSGNEKLFFGSGTQLSVL.

The sample holds a few counts of this clonotype. The chain carries TRBV5-1 and TRBJ2-5; D unresolved. This CDR3 spans 15 amino acids. Germline lookup yields CDR1 SGHRS and CDR2 YFSETQ. The V end lost 3 bases, the J end lost 0 bases, and 12 bases lay between the germline ends. The CDR3 loop reads CASSSAQMYQETQYF. CDR3 DNA sequence: TGCGCCAGCAGCTCGGCTCAGATGTACCAAGAGACCCAGTACTTC.

The V gene is TRBV7-2, the J gene TRBJ2-1, with 7 bases aligning to TRBD1. CDR1 SGHTA and CDR2 FQGNSA come from the germline V gene. The trim removed 3 bases at V and 12 bases at J, leaving 8 bases unmatched. CDR3 size: 13 residues. The CDR3, as DNA: TGTGCCAGCAGCTTGCAGGGGGTATTGTCGCAGTTCTTC. Protein sequence: CASSLQGVLSQFF.

This clonotype was detected ten times or more. V and J are TRBV6-6 and TRBJ2-3; TRBD2 might be the D (6 bases). Per germline, CDR1 MNHNY and CDR2 SVGAGI (reference sequence). This CDR3 has 16 residues. V lost 7 bases to trimming and J lost 3 bases, with 20 bases between them. The CDR3 bases are TGTGCCAGCACCCCGGGGCGGGGAAGGGGAACAGATACGCAGTATTTT. As protein: CASTPGRGRGTDTQYF.

This clonotype was observed a few times. The rearrangement links TRBV6-5 to TRBJ2-5; 7 bases agree with TRBD2. The CDR3 contains 14 residues. CDR1 and CDR2 (germline): MNHEY, SVGAGI. V gave up 7 bases and J gave up 9 bases; unmatched junction bases: 14. The CDR3 region is CASTASLGGSPQYF. Here the CDR3 DNA reads TGTGCCAGCACCGCTAGCCTGGGGGGGAGTCCCCAGTACTTC.

This clonotype has more than one count but fewer than ten. The chain combines TRBV7-2 with TRBJ2-2, with D unclear. The CDR3 runs to 14 residues. The germline CDR1 and CDR2 sequences are SGHTA and FQGNSA. Trimming removed 1 base at V and 3 bases at J, with 6 bases between. The CDR3 spells CASSLGWDTGELFF. CDR3 in DNA: TGTGCCAGCAGCTTAGGTTGGGACACCGGGGAGCTGTTTTTT.

This clonotype was picked up a small number of times. This chain uses TRBV5-1 with TRBJ2-1, with TRBD1 matching 9 bases. Germline V gene sequence: CDR1 SGHRS, CDR2 YFSETQ. J gave up 7 bases and V 4 bases, and 9 bases lay outside the gene matches. This CDR3 region has 15 residues. The CDR3, as DNA: TGCGCCAGCAGCCCCGGACAGGGGCTGGGGAATGAGCAGTTCTTC. Its translation is CASSPGQGLGNEQFF.

Turning to this clonotype: Since a much larger clone is just one base distant, this may be a read error. The V gene is TRBV12-3 or TRBV12-4, the J gene TRBJ2-1; D remains ambiguous. The germline V and J ends were trimmed by 7 bases and 2 bases, with 3 bases remaining between them. The CDR3 has 11 amino acids. In nucleotides, the CDR3 is TGTGCCAGCACCACCTACAATGAGCAGTTCTTC. It specifies CASTTYNEQFF.

This clonotype was observed at least ten times. The chain links TRBV5-1 to TRBJ2-1, with TRBD2 matching 7 bases. CDR3 length equals 14 residues. J lost 15 bases, V lost 0 bases, and 12 bases had no gene match. Looked up from germline, CDR1 is SGHRS and CDR2 is YFSETQ. CDR3 in DNA: TGCGCCAGCAGCTTGGGTAATCCTAGCGGTCCACGGTTCTTC. Translated: CASSLGNPSGPRFF.

V and J are TRBV5-1 and TRBJ1-1; TRBD1 is a possible D gene (5 bases). Germline values: CDR1 SGHRS, CDR2 YFSETQ. Deletions cut 4 bases from V and 13 bases from J, with 20 bases between. This CDR3 has 13 residues. The CDR3, as DNA: TGCGCCAGCAGCGCCCTGGGTCAGGGTAACGGTTTCTTT. This encodes CASSALGQGNGFF.

The J gene is TRBJ2-7, the V gene TRBV12-3 or TRBV12-4; no clear D gene. V was shortened by 6 bases and J by 0 bases, with 15 bases between the two germline ends. The CDR3 length is 15 residues. CDR3 amino acids: CASRDTGESSYEQYF. CDR3 in DNA: TGTGCCAGCAGGGATACTGGCGAAAGCTCCTACGAGCAGTACTTC.

This clonotype was observed a few times. The rearrangement joins TRBV27 to TRBJ1-3; maybe TRBD1 (6 bases). From germline, CDR1 is MNHEY and CDR2 SMNVEV (reference sequence). This CDR3 is built from 14 residues. V was trimmed by 5 bases and J by 6 bases, leaving 14 bases between them. Here the CDR3 DNA reads TGTGCCAGCAGTGTCAAGGGGGAACTAAACACCATATATTTT. It is translated as CASSVKGELNTIYF.

V usage is TRBV24-1 and J usage is TRBJ2-7; 10 nucleotides align to TRBD1. This CDR3 has 16 amino acids. The junction had 13 bases not matched to a gene; V was cut back by 8 bases and J by 4 bases. CDR1 is KGHDR and CDR2 is SFDVKD in the germline V gene. The CDR3 here is CATIVDSGQGNYEQYV. CDR3 DNA: TGTGCCACCATTGTAGACTCGGGACAGGGGAATTACGAGCAGTACGTC.

This clonotype was seen repeatedly, ten times or more. In DNA form, the CDR3 reads TGTGCCAGCAGTCTCGAGACAGGGGGACACCTCCACTTT. Amino acid sequence: CASSLETGGHLHF. The gene calls are TRBV27 and TRBJ1-6; 9 bases match TRBD1. This CDR3 has 13 residues. Unmatched junction bases numbered 8, after V lost 5 bases and J lost 15 bases. Germline V gene sequence: CDR1 MNHEY, CDR2 SMNVEV (reference sequence).